This T cell receptor (beta chain) is drawn from a study of cytomegalovirus exposure and HLA in healthy donors. Study outcomes and limitations: A reported reduction in N-insertions relative to the roughly 710-donor mean was seen in an Asian-associated ancestry cluster in a later analysis.

The study ran its PCR with 60 Vbeta and 13 Jbeta primers. Sequencing was performed with immunoSEQ multiplex PCR; in TCRdb, only in-frame clones are kept and a portion is missing. There are a few hundred thousand clones in the sample; about four fifths occur only once, and roughly 10% lies in the top ten. On this clone: Its specificity is unknown.

Germline V gene sequence: CDR1 SGHNT, CDR2 YENEEA. After removal of 1 base from V and 6 bases from J, the junction contained 1 base not matched to a gene. This CDR3 has 15 residues. Sequenced input: PBMCs. This TCR was recovered from a woman in her forties or fifties in good health and CMV-seropositive. The chain has TRBV11-3 and TRBJ2-1; 12 bases are shared with TRBD2. CDR3 DNA sequence: TGTGCCAGCAGCTTAGGACTAGCGGGGGCCAATGAGCAGTTCTTC. Protein product: CASSLGLAGANEQFF. Together with reference TRBV11-3 and TRBJ2-1, the CDR3 gives the full variable domain: EAGVVQSPRYKIIEKKQPVAFWCNPISGHNTLYWYLQNLGQGPELLIRYENEEAVDDSQLPKDRFSAERLKGVDSTLKIQPAELGDSAVYLCASSLGLAGANEQFFGPGTRLTVL.